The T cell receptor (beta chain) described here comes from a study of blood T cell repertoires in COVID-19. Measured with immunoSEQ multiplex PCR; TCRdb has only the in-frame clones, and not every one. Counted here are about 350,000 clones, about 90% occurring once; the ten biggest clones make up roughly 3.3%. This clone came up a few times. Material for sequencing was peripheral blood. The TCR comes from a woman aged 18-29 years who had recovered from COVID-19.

The CDR3 is CASSQVLGETQYF. CDR3 DNA: TGCGCCAGCAGCCAGGTACTAGGAGAGACCCAGTACTTC. J is TRBJ2-5 and V is TRBV4-1, with D perhaps TRBD2 (5 bases). With 3 bases removed from V and 4 bases from J, the gap between germline ends came to 9 bases. From germline, CDR1 is MGHRA and CDR2 YSYEKL. This CDR3 region has 13 residues.